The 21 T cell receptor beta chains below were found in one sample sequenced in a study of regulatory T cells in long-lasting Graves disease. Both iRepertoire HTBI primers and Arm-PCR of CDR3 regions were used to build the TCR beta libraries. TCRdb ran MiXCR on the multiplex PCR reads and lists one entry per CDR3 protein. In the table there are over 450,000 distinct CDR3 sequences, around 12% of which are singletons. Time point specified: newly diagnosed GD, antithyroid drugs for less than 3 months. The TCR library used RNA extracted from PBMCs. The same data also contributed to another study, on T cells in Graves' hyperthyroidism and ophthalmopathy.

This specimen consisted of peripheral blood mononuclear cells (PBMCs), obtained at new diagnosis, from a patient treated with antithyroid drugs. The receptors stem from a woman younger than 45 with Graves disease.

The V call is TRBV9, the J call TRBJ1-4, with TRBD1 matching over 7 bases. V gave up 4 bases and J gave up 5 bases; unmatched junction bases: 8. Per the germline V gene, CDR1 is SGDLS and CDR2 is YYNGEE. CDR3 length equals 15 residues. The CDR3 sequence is CASSTRQGGNEKLFF. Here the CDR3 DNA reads TGTGCCAGCAGCACCCGACAGGGTGGGAATGAAAAACTGTTTTTT.

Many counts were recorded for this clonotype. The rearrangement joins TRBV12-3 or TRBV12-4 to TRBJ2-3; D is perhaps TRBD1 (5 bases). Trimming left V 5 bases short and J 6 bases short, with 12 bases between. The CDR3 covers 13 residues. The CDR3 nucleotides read TGTGCCAGCAGTAGTCTTCAGGGTGATACGCAGTATTTT. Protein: CASSSLQGDTQYF.

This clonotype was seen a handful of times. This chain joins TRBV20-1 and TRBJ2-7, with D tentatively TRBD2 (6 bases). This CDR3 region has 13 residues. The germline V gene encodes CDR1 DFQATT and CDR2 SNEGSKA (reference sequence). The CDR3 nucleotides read TGCAGCCCGATTCCCCCGGGACTGGGGGAGCAGTACTTC. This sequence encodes CSPIPPGLGEQYF.

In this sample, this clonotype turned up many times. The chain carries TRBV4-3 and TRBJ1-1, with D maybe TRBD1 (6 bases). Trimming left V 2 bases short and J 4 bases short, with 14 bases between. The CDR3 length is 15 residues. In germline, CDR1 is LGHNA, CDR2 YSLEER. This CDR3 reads CASSQPGAGVTEAFF. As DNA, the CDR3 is TGCGCCAGCAGCCAACCAGGGGCAGGGGTCACTGAAGCTTTCTTT.

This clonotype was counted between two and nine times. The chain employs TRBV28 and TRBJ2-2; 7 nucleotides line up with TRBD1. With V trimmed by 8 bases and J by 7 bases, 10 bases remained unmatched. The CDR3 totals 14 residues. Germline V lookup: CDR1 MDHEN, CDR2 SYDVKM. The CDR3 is CASFAWTGYGELFF. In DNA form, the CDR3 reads TGTGCCAGCTTCGCCTGGACAGGTTACGGGGAGCTGTTTTTT.

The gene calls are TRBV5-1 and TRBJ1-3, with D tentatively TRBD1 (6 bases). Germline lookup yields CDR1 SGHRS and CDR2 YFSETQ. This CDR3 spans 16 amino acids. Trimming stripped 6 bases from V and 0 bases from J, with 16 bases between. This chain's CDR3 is CASTLDGGHSGNTIYF. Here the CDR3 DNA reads TGCGCCAGCACTCTGGATGGGGGACACTCTGGAAACACCATATATTTT.

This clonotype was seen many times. The CDR3 nucleotides are TGTGCCAGCAGTTTCGTCGACAACCGGCCCGGGGAGCTGTTTTTT. It yields the protein CASSFVDNRPGELFF. The V call is TRBV28, the J call TRBJ2-2; D is undetermined. CDR1 MDHEN and CDR2 SYDVKM come from the germline V gene. The CDR3 is made up of 15 amino acids. Trimming shortened V by 3 bases and J by 6 bases, and 14 bases separated the two germline ends.

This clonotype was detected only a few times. CDR3 bases: TGTGCCACCAGCAGAGAGGGACAGGGGGGAGCCAGCAATCAGCCCCAGCATTTT. This codes for CATSREGQGGASNQPQHF. This chain links TRBV15 with TRBJ1-5; 11 positions agree with TRBD1. The length of the CDR3 is 18 residues. V was clipped by 0 bases and J by 1 base; unmatched bases: 5. CDR1 is LNHNV and CDR2 is YYDKDF in the germline V gene (reference sequence). Looking up the rest from reference TRBV15 and TRBJ1-5 gives the full variable domain: DAMVIQNPRYQVTQFGKPVTLSCSQTLNHNVMYWYQQKSSQAPKLLFHYYDKDFNNEADTPDNFQSRRPNTSFCFLDIRSPGLGDTAMYLCATSREGQGGASNQPQHFGDGTRLSIL.

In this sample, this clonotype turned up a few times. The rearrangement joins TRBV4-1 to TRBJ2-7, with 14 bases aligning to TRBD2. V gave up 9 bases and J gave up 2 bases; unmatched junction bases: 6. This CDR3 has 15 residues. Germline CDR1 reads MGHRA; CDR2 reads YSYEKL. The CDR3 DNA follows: TGCGCCAGGACTAGCGGGAGGGCCGCACCCTACGAGCAGTACTTC. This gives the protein CARTSGRAAPYEQYF.

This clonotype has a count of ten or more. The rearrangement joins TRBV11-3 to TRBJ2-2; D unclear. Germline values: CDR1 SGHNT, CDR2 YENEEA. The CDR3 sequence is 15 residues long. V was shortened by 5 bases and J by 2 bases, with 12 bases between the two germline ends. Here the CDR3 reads CASSRPRVNTGELFF. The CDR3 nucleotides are TGTGCCAGCAGCCGACCCAGAGTTAACACCGGGGAGCTGTTTTTT.

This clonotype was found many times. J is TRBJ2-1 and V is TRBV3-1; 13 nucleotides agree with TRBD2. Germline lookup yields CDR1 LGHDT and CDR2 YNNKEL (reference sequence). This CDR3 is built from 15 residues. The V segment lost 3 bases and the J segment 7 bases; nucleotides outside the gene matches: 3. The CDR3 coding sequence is TGTGCCAGCAGCCAGACTAGCGGGAGGCCAAATGAGCAGTTCTTC. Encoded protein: CASSQTSGRPNEQFF.

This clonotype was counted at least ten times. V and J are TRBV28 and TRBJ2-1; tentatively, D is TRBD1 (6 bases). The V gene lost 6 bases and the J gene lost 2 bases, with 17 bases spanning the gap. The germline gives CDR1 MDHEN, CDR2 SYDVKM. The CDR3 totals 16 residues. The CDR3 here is CASSLPRQATYNEQFF. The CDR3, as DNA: TGTGCCAGCAGCCTCCCCCGACAGGCAACCTACAATGAGCAGTTCTTC. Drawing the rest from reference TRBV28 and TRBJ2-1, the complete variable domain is DVKVTQSSRYLVKRTGEKVFLECVQDMDHENMFWYRQDPGLGLRLIYFSYDVKMKEKGDIPEGYSVSREKKERFSLILESASTNQTSMYLCASSLPRQATYNEQFFGPGTRLTVL.

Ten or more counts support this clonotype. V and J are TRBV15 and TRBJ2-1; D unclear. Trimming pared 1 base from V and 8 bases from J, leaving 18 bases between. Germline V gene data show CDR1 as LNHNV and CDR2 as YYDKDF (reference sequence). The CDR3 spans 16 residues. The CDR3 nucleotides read TGTGCCACCAGCAGAGTTAGGGCCTTAGTTTCTCATGAGCAGTTCTTC. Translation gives CATSRVRALVSHEQFF.

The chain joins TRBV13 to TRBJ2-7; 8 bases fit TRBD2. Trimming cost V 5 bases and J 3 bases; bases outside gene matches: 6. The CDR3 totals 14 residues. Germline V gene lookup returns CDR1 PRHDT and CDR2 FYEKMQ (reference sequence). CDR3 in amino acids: CASSVSGSVYEQYF. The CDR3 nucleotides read TGTGCCAGCAGCGTAAGCGGGAGTGTCTACGAGCAGTACTTC.

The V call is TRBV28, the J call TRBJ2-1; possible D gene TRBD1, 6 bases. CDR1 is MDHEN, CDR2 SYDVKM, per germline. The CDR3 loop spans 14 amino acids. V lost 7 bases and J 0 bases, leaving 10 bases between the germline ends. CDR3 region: CASKKQGSYNEQFF. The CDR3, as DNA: TGTGCCAGCAAGAAACAGGGCTCCTACAATGAGCAGTTCTTC.

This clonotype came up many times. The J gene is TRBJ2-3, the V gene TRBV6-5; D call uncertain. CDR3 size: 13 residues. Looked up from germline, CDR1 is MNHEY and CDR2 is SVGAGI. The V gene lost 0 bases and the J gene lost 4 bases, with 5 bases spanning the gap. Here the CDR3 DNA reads TGTGCCAGCAGTTACTCGAAGGCAGATACGCAGTATTTT. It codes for CASSYSKADTQYF.

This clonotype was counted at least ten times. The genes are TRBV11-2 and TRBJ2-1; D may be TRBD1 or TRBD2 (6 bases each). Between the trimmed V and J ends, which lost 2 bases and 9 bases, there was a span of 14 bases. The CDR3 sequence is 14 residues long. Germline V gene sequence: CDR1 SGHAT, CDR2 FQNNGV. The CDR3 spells CASSLTGVGGEQFF. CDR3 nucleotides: TGTGCCAGCAGCTTAACGGGAGTAGGGGGTGAGCAGTTCTTC. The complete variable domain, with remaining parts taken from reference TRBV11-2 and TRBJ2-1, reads EAGVAQSPRYKIIEKRQSVAFWCNPISGHATLYWYQQILGQGPKLLIQFQNNGVVDDSQLPKDRFSAERLKGVDSTLKIQPAKLEDSAVYLCASSLTGVGGEQFFGPGTRLTVL.

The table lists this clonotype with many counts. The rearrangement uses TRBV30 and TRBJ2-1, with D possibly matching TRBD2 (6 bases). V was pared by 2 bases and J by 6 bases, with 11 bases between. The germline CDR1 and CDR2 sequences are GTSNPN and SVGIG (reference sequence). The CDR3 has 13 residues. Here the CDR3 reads CAWSSRRGNEQFF. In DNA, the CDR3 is TGTGCCTGGAGTTCGAGGAGGGGCAATGAGCAGTTCTTC. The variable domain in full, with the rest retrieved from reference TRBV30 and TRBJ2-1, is SQTIHQWPATLVQPVGSPLSLECTVEGTSNPNLYWYRQAAGRGLQLLFYSVGIGQISSEVPQNLSASRPQDRQFILSSKKLLLSDSGFYLCAWSSRRGNEQFFGPGTRLTVL.

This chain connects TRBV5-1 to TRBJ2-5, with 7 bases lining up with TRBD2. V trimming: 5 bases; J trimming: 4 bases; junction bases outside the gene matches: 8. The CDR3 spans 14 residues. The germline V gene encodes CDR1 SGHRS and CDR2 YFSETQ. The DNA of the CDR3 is TGCGCCAGCAGAGACAGCGGGGCGGGAGAGACCCAGTACTTC. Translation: CASRDSGAGETQYF.

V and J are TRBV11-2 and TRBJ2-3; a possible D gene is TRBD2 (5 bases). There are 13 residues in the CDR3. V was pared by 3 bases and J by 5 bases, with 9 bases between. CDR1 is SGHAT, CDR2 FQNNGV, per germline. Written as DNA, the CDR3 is TGTGCCAGCAGCTTCCCGGGGAGAGATACGCAGTATTTT. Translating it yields CASSFPGRDTQYF.

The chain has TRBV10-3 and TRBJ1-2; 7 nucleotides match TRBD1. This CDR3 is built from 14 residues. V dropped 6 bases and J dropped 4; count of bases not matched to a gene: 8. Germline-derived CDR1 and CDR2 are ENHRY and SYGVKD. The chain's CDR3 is CAISGQEDAYGYTF. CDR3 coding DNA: TGTGCCATCAGCGGACAGGAAGATGCCTATGGCTACACCTTC.